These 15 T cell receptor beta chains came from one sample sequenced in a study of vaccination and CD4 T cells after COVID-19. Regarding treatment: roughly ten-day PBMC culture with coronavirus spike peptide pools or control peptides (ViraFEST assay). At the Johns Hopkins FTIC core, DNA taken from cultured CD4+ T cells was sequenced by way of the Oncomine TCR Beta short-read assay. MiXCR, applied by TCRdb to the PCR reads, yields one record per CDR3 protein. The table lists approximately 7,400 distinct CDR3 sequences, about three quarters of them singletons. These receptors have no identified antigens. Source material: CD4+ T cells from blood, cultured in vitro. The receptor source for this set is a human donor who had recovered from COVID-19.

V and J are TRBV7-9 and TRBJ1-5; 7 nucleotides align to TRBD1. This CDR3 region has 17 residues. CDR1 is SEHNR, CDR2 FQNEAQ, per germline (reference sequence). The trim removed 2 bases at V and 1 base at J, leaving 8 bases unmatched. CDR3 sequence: CASSLSRQGLSNQPQHF. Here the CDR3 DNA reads TGTGCCAGCAGCTTATCCCGACAGGGACTAAGCAATCAGCCCCAGCATTTT.

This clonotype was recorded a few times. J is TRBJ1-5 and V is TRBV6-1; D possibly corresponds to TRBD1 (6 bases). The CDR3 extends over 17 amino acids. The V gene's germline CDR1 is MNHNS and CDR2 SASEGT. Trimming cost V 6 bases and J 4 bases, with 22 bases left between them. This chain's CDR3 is CASSAPKGQGRNQPQHF. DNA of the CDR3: TGTGCCAGCAGCGCCCCGAAGGGGCAGGGGCGGAATCAGCCCCAGCATTTT.

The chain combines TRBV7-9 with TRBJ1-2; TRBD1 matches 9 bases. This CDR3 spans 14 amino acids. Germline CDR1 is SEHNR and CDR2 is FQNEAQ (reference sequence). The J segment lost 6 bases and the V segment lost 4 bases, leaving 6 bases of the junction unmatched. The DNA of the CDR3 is TGTGCCAGCAGCTCCACAGGGGGCGCCGATGGCTACACCTTC. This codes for CASSSTGGADGYTF.

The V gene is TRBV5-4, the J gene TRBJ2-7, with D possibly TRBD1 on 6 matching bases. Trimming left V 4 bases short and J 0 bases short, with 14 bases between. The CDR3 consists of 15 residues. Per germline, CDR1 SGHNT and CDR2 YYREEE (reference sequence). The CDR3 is CASSVTGSSSYEQYF. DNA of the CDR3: TGTGCCAGCAGCGTTACAGGGTCTAGCTCCTACGAGCAGTACTTC.

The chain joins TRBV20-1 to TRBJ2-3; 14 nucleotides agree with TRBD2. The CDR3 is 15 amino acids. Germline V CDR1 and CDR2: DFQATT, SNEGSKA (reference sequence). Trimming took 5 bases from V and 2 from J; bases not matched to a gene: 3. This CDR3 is CSAGTSGSPTDTQYF. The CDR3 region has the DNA TGCAGTGCTGGGACTAGCGGGAGCCCCACAGATACGCAGTATTTT.

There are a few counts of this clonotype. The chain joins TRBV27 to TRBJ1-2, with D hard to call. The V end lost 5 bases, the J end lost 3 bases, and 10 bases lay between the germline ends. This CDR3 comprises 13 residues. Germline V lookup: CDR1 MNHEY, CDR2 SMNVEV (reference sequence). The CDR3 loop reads CASSPQSYYGYTF. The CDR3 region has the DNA TGTGCCAGCAGTCCACAGAGTTACTATGGCTACACCTTC.

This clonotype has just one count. CDR3 sequence (DNA): TGTGCCAGTAGTATGGCGAAGATACAGGGGTTTAGCAATCAGCCCCAGCATTTT. Its translation is CASSMAKIQGFSNQPQHF. J is TRBJ1-5 and V is TRBV19, with 7 bases aligning to TRBD1. The V gene end was trimmed by 3 bases and the J gene end by 0 bases; junction bases not matched to a gene: 11. The germline V gene encodes CDR1 LNHDA and CDR2 SQIVND (reference sequence). The CDR3 has 18 amino acids.

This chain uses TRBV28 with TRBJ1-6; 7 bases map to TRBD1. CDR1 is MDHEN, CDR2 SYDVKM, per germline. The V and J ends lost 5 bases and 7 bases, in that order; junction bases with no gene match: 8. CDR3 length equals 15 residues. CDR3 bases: TGTGCCAGCAGTAAGACAGGGCTCTGGAATTCACCCCTCCACTTT. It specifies CASSKTGLWNSPLHF.

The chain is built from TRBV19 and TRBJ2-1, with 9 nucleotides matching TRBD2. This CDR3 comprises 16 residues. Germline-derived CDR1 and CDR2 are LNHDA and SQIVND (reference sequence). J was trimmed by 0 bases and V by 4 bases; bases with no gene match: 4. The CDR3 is CASSTLTSGSYNEQFF. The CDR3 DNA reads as TGTGCCAGTAGTACCCTGACTAGCGGCTCCTACAATGAGCAGTTCTTC.

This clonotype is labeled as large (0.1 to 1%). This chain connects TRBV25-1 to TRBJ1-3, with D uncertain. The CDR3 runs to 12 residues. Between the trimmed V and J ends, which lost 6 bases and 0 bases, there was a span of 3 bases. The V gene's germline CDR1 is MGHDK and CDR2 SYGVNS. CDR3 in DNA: TGTGCCAGCAGCCCCTCTGGAAACACCATATATTTT. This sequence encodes CASSPSGNTIYF.

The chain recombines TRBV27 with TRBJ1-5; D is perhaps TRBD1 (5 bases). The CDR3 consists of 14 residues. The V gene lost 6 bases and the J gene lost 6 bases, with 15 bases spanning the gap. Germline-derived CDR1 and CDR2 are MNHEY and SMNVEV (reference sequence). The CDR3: CASRPGRGSQPQHF. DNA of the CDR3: TGTGCCAGCAGACCCGGACGGGGGAGTCAGCCCCAGCATTTT.

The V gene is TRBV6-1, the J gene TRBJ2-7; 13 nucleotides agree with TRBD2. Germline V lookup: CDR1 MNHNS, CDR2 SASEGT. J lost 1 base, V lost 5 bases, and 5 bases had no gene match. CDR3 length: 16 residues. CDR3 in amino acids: CASSRTSGRSSYEQYF. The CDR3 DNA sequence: TGTGCCAGCAGTCGGACTAGCGGGAGAAGTTCCTACGAGCAGTACTTC.

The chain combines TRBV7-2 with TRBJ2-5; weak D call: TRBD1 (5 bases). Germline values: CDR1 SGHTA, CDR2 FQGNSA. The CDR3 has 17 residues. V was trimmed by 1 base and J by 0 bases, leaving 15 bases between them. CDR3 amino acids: CASSLVPRQFNQETQYF. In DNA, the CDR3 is TGTGCCAGCAGCTTAGTTCCGAGACAGTTCAACCAAGAGACCCAGTACTTC.

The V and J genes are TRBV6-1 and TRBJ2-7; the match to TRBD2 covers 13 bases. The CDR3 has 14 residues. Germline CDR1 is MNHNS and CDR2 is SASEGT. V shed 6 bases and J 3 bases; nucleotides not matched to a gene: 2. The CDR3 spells CASRGLAGLYEQYF. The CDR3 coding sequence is TGTGCCAGCAGGGGACTAGCGGGGCTCTACGAGCAGTACTTC.

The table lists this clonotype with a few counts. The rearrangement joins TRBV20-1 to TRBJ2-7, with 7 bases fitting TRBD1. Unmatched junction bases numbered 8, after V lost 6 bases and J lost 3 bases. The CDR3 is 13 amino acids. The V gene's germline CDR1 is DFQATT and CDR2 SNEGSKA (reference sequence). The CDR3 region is CSAPGTAGYEQYF. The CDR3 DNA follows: TGCAGTGCCCCCGGGACAGCCGGCTACGAGCAGTACTTC.